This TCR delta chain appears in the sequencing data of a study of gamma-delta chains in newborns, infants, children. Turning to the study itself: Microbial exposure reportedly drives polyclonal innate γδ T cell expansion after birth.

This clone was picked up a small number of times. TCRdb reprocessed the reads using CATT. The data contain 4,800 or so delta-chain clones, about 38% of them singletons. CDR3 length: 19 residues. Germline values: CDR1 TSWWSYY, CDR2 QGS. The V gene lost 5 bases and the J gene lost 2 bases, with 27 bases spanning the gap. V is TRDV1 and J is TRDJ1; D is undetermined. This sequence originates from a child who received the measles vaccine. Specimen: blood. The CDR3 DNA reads TGTGCTCTTGGGCCCGTGGGTACGTGGATGGGACGCCCTACCGATAAACTCATCTTT. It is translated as CALGPVGTWMGRPTDKLIF.